Below are 12 T cell receptor beta chains sequenced from a single sample in a study of T cells in localized non-small cell lung cancer. Assay used: immunoSEQ multiplex PCR; TCRdb lists only in-frame clones, some missing. The sample lists 65,000 to 80,000 clones, around 84% seen once, with 1% to 1.5% in the top ten. Sequenced material: peripheral blood, taken before any cancer treatment. The receptor set was obtained from a female donor aged 60 or older with stage I lung adenocarcinoma.

CDR3 DNA sequence: TGCGCCAGCAGCGACCCGACAGGGGGGAACACCGGGGAGCTGTTTTTT. Protein sequence: CASSDPTGGNTGELFF. The chain combines TRBV5-1 with TRBJ2-2, with 9 bases that match TRBD1. The length of the CDR3 is 16 residues. Germline assignment: CDR1 SGHRS and CDR2 YFSETQ. Trimming removed 4 bases from V and 1 base from J; junction bases left unmatched: 5.

CDR3 loop: CATSRDRSLGGKMYIQYF. In DNA form, the CDR3 reads TGTGCCACCAGCAGAGACAGGAGCCTGGGGGGTAAAATGTACATTCAGTACTTC. The chain joins TRBV15 to TRBJ2-4, with D possibly being TRBD2 (6 bases). CDR3 size: 18 residues. Germline V CDR1 and CDR2: LNHNV, YYDKDF (reference sequence). Trimming shortened V by 0 bases and J by 8 bases, and 23 bases separated the two germline ends.

The chain uses TRBV2 and TRBJ2-2, with a possible D match to TRBD2 (5 bases). CDR1 and CDR2 (germline): SNHLY, FYNNEI. CDR3 length: 13 residues. V lost 4 bases, J lost 5 bases, and 8 bases lay in between. The CDR3 coding sequence is TGTGCCAGCAGTGTATCGGGGACCGGGGAGCTGTTTTTT. Translation gives CASSVSGTGELFF. Variable domain in full (rest from reference TRBV2 and TRBJ2-2): EPEVTQTPSHQVTQMGQEVILRCVPISNHLYFYWYRQILGQKVEFLVSFYNNEISEKSEIFDDQFSVERPDGSNFTLKIRSTKLEDSAMYFCASSVSGTGELFFGEGSRLTVL.

This sequence joins TRBV14 and TRBJ2-4; the D is unclear. The CDR3 sequence is 15 residues long. V was pared by 4 bases and J by 1 base, with 11 bases between. Germline V gene data show CDR1 as SGHDN and CDR2 as FVKESK. DNA of the CDR3: TGTGCCAGCAGCCGAAACGATGGGGCCAAAAACATTCAGTACTTC. As protein: CASSRNDGAKNIQYF.

The chain recombines TRBV7-9 with TRBJ2-5; 8 positions match TRBD2. This CDR3 has 15 amino acids. V lost 4 bases and J lost 1; bases outside the gene matches: 5. The germline V gene has CDR1 SEHNR and CDR2 FQNEAQ (reference sequence). CDR3 sequence: CASSSGLGLQETQYF. CDR3 coding DNA: TGTGCCAGCAGCTCGGGACTAGGCCTCCAAGAGACCCAGTACTTC.

This sequence joins TRBV10-1 and TRBJ2-1; the D is unclear. V lost 3 bases and J 10 bases, leaving 4 bases between the germline ends. From germline, CDR1 is WNHNN and CDR2 SYGVQD (reference sequence). The CDR3 covers 10 residues. The CDR3 loop is CASSDSEQFF. In nucleotides, the CDR3 is TGCGCCAGCAGTGACTCGGAGCAGTTCTTC.

This chain connects TRBV29-1 to TRBJ1-3; D might be TRBD1 (5 bases). The CDR3 totals 13 residues. Per the germline V gene, CDR1 is SQVTM and CDR2 is ANQGSEA. Deletions cut 8 bases from V and 4 bases from J, with 15 bases between. The CDR3 coding sequence is TGCAGCATCGCGGAGGGGCCGGGAAACACCATATATTTT. Translation: CSIAEGPGNTIYF.

The rearrangement links TRBV5-1 to TRBJ1-2, with TRBD1 matching over 7 bases. The J segment lost 7 bases and the V segment lost 2 bases, leaving 8 bases of the junction unmatched. The CDR3 sequence is 14 residues long. Germline CDR1 SGHRS, CDR2 YFSETQ. The CDR3 sequence: CASSFTRQGSGYTF. DNA for the CDR3: TGCGCCAGCAGCTTCACCCGACAGGGTAGTGGCTACACCTTC.

The rearrangement joins TRBV19 to TRBJ1-5; tentative D call: TRBD1 (5 bases). V was cut by 3 bases and J by 6 bases, with 15 bases left in between. Germline assignment: CDR1 LNHDA and CDR2 SQIVND (reference sequence). CDR3 size: 15 residues. CDR3 in DNA: TGTGCCAGTAGTATGTATCTAGGGACCACTCAGCCCCAGCATTTT. Amino acid sequence: CASSMYLGTTQPQHF.

This sequence joins TRBV28 and TRBJ2-2; maybe TRBD1 (5 bases). The length of the CDR3 is 16 residues. V was clipped by 5 bases and J by 4 bases, with 17 bases between them. Per germline, CDR1 MDHEN and CDR2 SYDVKM. The CDR3: CASSPSVIRGTGELFF. The CDR3 DNA follows: TGTGCCAGCAGTCCCTCCGTCATTAGGGGCACCGGGGAGCTGTTTTTT. The full variable domain, rest sourced from reference TRBV28 and TRBJ2-2, is DVKVTQSSRYLVKRTGEKVFLECVQDMDHENMFWYRQDPGLGLRLIYFSYDVKMKEKGDIPEGYSVSREKKERFSLILESASTNQTSMYLCASSPSVIRGTGELFFGEGSRLTVL.

V and J are TRBV4-1 and TRBJ2-3; the match to TRBD2 covers 8 bases. V was clipped by 4 bases and J by 3 bases; unmatched bases: 9. The CDR3 runs 16 residues. Germline V gives CDR1 MGHRA, CDR2 YSYEKL. The CDR3 reads CASSPRLAGRTDTQYF. For the CDR3, the DNA is TGCGCCAGCAGCCCCCGCTTAGCGGGGCGTACAGATACGCAGTATTTT.

This clone occurred many times. Other DNA sequences in this specimen translate into the identical CDR3. This sequence joins TRBV5-4 and TRBJ2-7, with D perhaps matching TRBD2 (5 bases). Between the trimmed V and J ends, which lost 4 bases and 0 bases, there was a span of 5 bases. From germline, CDR1 is SGHNT and CDR2 YYREEE (reference sequence). This CDR3 is 12 amino acids long. CDR3 bases: TGTGCCAGCAGCCGGGACTCCTACGAGCAGTACTTC. This translates into CASSRDSYEQYF.